A single sample is the source of the 19 T cell receptor beta chains below, sequenced in a study of cytomegalovirus exposure and HLA in healthy donors. The PCR was carried out with 60 Vbeta primers and 13 Jbeta primers. Produced via immunoSEQ multiplex PCR; TCRdb's table is partial and in-frame only. This table has 210,000 or so clones, roughly 89% appearing once. Input material: PBMCs. These receptors came from a woman under 30 in good health and CMV-seronegative.

The chain combines TRBV5-5 with TRBJ2-7; a possible D gene is TRBD1 (6 bases). CDR1 SGHKS and CDR2 YYEKEE come from the germline V gene (reference sequence). This CDR3 has 15 residues. V was pared by 5 bases and J by 2 bases, with 17 bases between. As DNA, the CDR3 is TGTGCCAGCAGTAGGACAGCTAGCCCGACCTACGAGCAGTACTTC. Its translation is CASSRTASPTYEQYF.

The chain has TRBV6-1 and TRBJ2-3, with D perhaps TRBD1 (5 bases). The CDR3 spans 14 residues. Trimming took off 5 bases at V and 2 bases at J, with 11 bases between the two ends. Per the germline V gene, CDR1 is MNHNS and CDR2 is SASEGT. The CDR3 here is CASSPKGATDTQYF. Here the CDR3 DNA reads TGTGCCAGCAGTCCGAAAGGGGCCACAGATACGCAGTATTTT.

CDR3 protein: CASSLTSGGTDTQYF. Written as DNA, the CDR3 is TGTGCCAGCAGCTTGACTAGCGGGGGTACAGATACGCAGTATTTT. The chain links TRBV5-5 to TRBJ2-3, with TRBD2 matching over 11 bases. From germline, CDR1 is SGHKS and CDR2 YYEKEE (reference sequence). With V trimmed by 1 base and J by 3 bases, 1 base remained unmatched. The CDR3 is 15 amino acids.

CDR3 sequence: CASGFYGGVVPYEQYF. For the CDR3, the DNA is TGTGCCAGCGGATTCTACGGGGGGGTAGTCCCCTACGAGCAGTACTTC. The chain combines TRBV2 with TRBJ2-5; 8 bases are a match to TRBD2. The DNA end favors TRBJ2-7, so the J call may be wrong. The germline CDR1 and CDR2 sequences are SNHLY and FYNNEI. The CDR3 contains 16 residues.

This chain connects TRBV5-4 to TRBJ1-2; D possibly corresponds to TRBD1 (6 bases). Germline assignment: CDR1 SGHNT and CDR2 YYREEE (reference sequence). The CDR3 is 19 residues long. Trimming pared 0 bases from V and 10 bases from J, leaving 31 bases between. The CDR3 here is CASSLEQKRGVGGRGVYTF. CDR3 sequence (DNA): TGTGCCAGCAGCTTGGAACAGAAACGGGGTGTAGGGGGACGGGGTGTCTACACCTTC.

J is TRBJ1-1 and V is TRBV18; 8 bases are shared with TRBD1. The CDR3 is 15 amino acids. Germline CDR1 and CDR2: KGHSH and LQKENI. V dropped 3 bases and J dropped 3; count of bases not matched to a gene: 6. CDR3 DNA: TGTGCCAGCTCACCCTCGGTACAGGGGGACACTGAAGCTTTCTTT. It encodes CASSPSVQGDTEAFF.

The chain recombines TRBV19 with TRBJ2-7; 9 bases are shared with TRBD1. This CDR3 comprises 15 residues. CDR1 LNHDA and CDR2 SQIVND come from the germline V gene (reference sequence). After removal of 6 bases from V and 5 bases from J, the junction contained 11 bases not matched to a gene. The CDR3 DNA reads TGTGCCAGTAGCCAAACGGGACAGGGCGTCCACGAGCAGTACTTC. It is translated as CASSQTGQGVHEQYF. Together with reference TRBV19 and TRBJ2-7, the CDR3 gives the full variable domain: DGGITQSPKYLFRKEGQNVTLSCEQNLNHDAMYWYRQDPGQGLRLIYYSQIVNDFQKGDIAEGYSVSREKKESFPLTVTSAQKNPTAFYLCASSQTGQGVHEQYFGPGTRLTVT.

The chain couples TRBV6-6 to TRBJ2-7, with 11 bases fitting TRBD2. The J segment lost 2 bases and the V segment lost 9 bases, leaving 6 bases of the junction unmatched. The germline V gene encodes CDR1 MNHNY and CDR2 SVGAGI (reference sequence). The CDR3 has 14 amino acids. The CDR3 region is CASCGTSGPYEQYF. For the CDR3, the DNA is TGTGCCAGTTGCGGGACTAGCGGTCCCTACGAGCAGTACTTC.

The sample holds one count of this clone. V and J are TRBV9 and TRBJ2-3, with D maybe TRBD2 (5 bases). Between the trimmed V and J ends, which lost 0 bases and 6 bases, there was a span of 23 bases. Germline V gene data show CDR1 as SGDLS and CDR2 as YYNGEE. The CDR3 has 18 residues. The CDR3 coding sequence is TGTGCCAGCAGCGTAGCTCCTTCCCGGGGTAGTGGACGTGATACGCAGTATTTT. It is translated as CASSVAPSRGSGRDTQYF.

This clone has only a few counts. The chain combines TRBV5-4 with TRBJ2-7; 8 bases line up with TRBD1. The CDR3 is 14 amino acids. Per germline, CDR1 SGHNT and CDR2 YYREEE (reference sequence). The J segment lost 2 bases and the V segment lost 4 bases, leaving 5 bases of the junction unmatched. Here the CDR3 reads CASSQVGQAYEQYF. CDR3 DNA: TGTGCCAGCAGCCAGGTGGGACAGGCCTACGAGCAGTACTTC.

The V call is TRBV20-1, the J call TRBJ2-5; D remains unclear. The CDR3 loop spans 11 amino acids. The germline V gene has CDR1 DFQATT and CDR2 SNEGSKA (reference sequence). The CDR3: CRPVDQETQYF. The CDR3 DNA reads TGCAGGCCGGTCGACCAAGAGACCCAGTACTTC.

CDR3 loop: CASREGSNQPQHF. CDR3 coding DNA: TGTGCCAGCAGGGAGGGTAGCAATCAGCCCCAGCATTTT. The rearrangement links TRBV6-1 to TRBJ1-5, with D unresolved. Germline V gene lookup returns CDR1 MNHNS and CDR2 SASEGT. The CDR3 has 13 residues. V was trimmed by 6 bases and J by 0 bases, leaving 6 bases between them.

The CDR3 DNA reads TGTGCCAGCAGCCTAAGCCTGGGACAGCTGAACACCGGGGAGCTGTTTTTT. It encodes CASSLSLGQLNTGELFF. J is TRBJ2-2 and V is TRBV11-3, with TRBD1 identical over 7 bases. The J segment lost 1 base and the V segment lost 5 bases, leaving 10 bases of the junction unmatched. CDR3 size: 17 residues. CDR1 and CDR2 from the germline V gene are SGHNT and YENEEA.

The chain links TRBV7-3 to TRBJ2-5; D perhaps matches TRBD2 (5 bases). Germline CDR1 SGHTA, CDR2 FQGTGA. The CDR3 totals 15 residues. The germline V and J ends were trimmed by 3 bases and 5 bases, with 16 bases remaining between them. The CDR3 nucleotides read TGTGCCAGCAGCTTGGGATCCGGACTCCGGGAGACCCAGTACTTC. It translates to CASSLGSGLRETQYF.

The chain combines TRBV4-1 with TRBJ1-5, with D perhaps matching TRBD1 (6 bases). Germline loops: CDR1 MGHRA, CDR2 YSYEKL. This CDR3 contains 16 residues. V was clipped by 1 base and J by 7 bases, with 17 bases between them. CDR3: CASSQVLQGRQQPQHF. The CDR3 DNA is TGCGCCAGCAGCCAAGTTTTACAGGGAAGACAGCAGCCCCAGCATTTT.

This clone was seen more than once but under ten times. The rearrangement links TRBV7-2 to TRBJ2-2; 9 nucleotides match TRBD2. The CDR3 has 17 residues. After removal of 3 bases from V and 6 bases from J, the junction contained 11 bases not matched to a gene. CDR1 SGHTA and CDR2 FQGNSA come from the germline V gene. CDR3 DNA: TGTGCCAGCAGCTTTGATCGGCGGGGGGGCCGGTCCGGGGAGCTGTTTTTT. Protein sequence: CASSFDRRGGRSGELFF.

J is TRBJ2-1 and V is TRBV23-1; TRBD2 is a possible D gene (6 bases). TRBV23-1 falls under the ORF class, with uncertain function. The CDR3 contains 16 residues. Trimming pared 0 bases from V and 5 bases from J, leaving 14 bases between. The CDR3 is CASSQSEGGGDNEQFF. The CDR3, as DNA: TGCGCCAGCAGTCAATCAGAAGGCGGAGGGGACAATGAGCAGTTCTTC.

This chain connects TRBV9 to TRBJ2-3; D is uncertain. The CDR3 has 15 amino acids. V lost 0 bases, J lost 0 bases, and 8 bases lay in between. Germline V CDR1 and CDR2: SGDLS, YYNGEE. Here the CDR3 DNA reads TGTGCCAGCAGCGTAGCTGCGCGGAGCACAGATACGCAGTATTTT. As protein: CASSVAARSTDTQYF.

The chain joins TRBV11-3 to TRBJ2-7, with 12 positions matching TRBD2. Germline-derived CDR1 and CDR2 are SGHNT and YENEEA. This CDR3 is built from 15 residues. J lost 5 bases, V lost 4 bases, and 6 bases had no gene match. This CDR3 is CASSSRLAGENEQYF. DNA for the CDR3: TGTGCCAGCAGCTCCCGACTAGCGGGAGAGAACGAGCAGTACTTC.